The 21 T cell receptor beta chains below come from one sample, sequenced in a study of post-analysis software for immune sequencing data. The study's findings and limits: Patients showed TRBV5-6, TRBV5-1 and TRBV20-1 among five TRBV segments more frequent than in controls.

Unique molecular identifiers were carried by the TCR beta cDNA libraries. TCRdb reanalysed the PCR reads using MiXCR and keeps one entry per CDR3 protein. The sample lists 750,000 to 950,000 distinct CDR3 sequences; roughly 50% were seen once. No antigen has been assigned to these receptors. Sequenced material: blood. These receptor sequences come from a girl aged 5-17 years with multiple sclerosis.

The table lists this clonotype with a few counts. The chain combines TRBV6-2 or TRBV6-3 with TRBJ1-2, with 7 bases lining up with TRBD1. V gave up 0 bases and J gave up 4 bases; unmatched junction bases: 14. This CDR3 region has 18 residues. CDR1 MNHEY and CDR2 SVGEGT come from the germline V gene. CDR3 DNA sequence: TGTGCCAGCAGTTACTCCCCGGCCAGGGGGAGGGAGAGCTATGGCTACACCTTC. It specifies CASSYSPARGRESYGYTF.

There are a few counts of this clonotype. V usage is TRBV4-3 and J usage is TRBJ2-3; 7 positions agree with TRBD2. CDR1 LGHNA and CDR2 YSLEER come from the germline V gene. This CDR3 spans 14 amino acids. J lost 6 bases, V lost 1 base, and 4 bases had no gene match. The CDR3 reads CASSQASGSDTQYF. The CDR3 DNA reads TGCGCCAGCAGCCAAGCTAGCGGATCGGATACGCAGTATTTT.

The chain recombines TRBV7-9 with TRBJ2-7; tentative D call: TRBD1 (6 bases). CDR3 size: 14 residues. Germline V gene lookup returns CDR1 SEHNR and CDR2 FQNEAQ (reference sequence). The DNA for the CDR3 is TGTACCAACAGCCTAAGACAGGAACCTACGAGGCAGTACTTC. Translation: CTNSLRQEPTRQYF.

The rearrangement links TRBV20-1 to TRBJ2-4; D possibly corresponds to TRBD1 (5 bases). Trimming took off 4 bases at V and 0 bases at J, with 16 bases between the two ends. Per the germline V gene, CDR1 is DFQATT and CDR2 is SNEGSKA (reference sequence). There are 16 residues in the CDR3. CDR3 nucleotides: TGCAGTGCTATAATGACAGAAACGCTAGCCAAAAACATTCAGTACTTC. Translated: CSAIMTETLAKNIQYF.

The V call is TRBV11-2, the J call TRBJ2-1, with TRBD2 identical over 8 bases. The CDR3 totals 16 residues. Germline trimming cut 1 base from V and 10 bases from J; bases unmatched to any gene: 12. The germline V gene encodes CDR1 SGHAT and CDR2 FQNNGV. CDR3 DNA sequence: TGTGCCAGCAGCTTAGGTAGCGGGATCCTCTCCTACGAGCAGTTCTTC. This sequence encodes CASSLGSGILSYEQFF.

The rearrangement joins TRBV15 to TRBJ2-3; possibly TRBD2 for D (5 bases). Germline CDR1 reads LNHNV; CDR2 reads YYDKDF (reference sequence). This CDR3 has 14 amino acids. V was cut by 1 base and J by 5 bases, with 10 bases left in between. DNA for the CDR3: TGTGCCACCAGCAGAGTGCAAGGGAGAGATACGCAGTATTTT. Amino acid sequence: CATSRVQGRDTQYF. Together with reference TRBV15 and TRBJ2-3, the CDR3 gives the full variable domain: DAMVIQNPRYQVTQFGKPVTLSCSQTLNHNVMYWYQQKSSQAPKLLFHYYDKDFNNEADTPDNFQSRRPNTSFCFLDIRSPGLGDTAMYLCATSRVQGRDTQYFGPGTRLTVL.

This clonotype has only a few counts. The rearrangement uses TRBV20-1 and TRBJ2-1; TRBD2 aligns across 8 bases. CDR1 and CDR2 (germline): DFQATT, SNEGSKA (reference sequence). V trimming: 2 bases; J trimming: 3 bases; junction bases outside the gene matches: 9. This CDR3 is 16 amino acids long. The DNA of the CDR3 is TGCAGTGCTAGACGTAGCGGGGCAGAGTTCTACAATGAGCAGTTCTTC. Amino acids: CSARRSGAEFYNEQFF.

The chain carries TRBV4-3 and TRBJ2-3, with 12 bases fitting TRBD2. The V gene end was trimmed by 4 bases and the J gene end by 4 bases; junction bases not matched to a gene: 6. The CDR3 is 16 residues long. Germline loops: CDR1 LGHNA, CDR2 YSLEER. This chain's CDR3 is CASSPSSGGVADTQYF. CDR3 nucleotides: TGCGCCAGCAGCCCCTCTAGCGGGGGGGTGGCAGATACGCAGTATTTT.

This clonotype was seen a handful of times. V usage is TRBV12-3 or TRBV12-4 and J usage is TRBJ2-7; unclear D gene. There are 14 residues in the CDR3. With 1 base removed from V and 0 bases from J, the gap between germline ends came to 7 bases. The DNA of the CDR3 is TGTGCCAGCAGTTTAGAACTGAACTCCTACGAGCAGTACTTC. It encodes CASSLELNSYEQYF.

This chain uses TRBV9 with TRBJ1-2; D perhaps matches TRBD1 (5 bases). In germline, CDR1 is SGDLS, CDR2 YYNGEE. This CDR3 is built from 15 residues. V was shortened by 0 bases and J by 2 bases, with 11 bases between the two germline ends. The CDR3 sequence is CASSVDNRLNYGYTF. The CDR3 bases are TGTGCCAGCAGCGTAGATAACAGGCTGAACTATGGCTACACCTTC.

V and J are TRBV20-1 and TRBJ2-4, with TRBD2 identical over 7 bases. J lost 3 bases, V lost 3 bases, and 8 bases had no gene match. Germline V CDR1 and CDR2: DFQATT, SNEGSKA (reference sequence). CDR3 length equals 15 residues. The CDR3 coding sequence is TGCAGTGCTAGTTCTGCGGGAGTTGTCAAAAACATTCAGTACTTC. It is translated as CSASSAGVVKNIQYF.

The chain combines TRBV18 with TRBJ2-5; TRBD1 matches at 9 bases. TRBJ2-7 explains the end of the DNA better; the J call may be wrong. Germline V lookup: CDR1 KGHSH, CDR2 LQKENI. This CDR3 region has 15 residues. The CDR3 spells CASSLKVGTGNEQYF. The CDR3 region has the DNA TGTGCCAGCTCACTGAAAGTAGGGACAGGGAACGAGCAGTACTTC.

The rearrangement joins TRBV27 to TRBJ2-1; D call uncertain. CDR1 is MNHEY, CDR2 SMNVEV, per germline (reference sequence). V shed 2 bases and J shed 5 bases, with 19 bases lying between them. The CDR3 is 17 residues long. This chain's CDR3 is CASSLRRVAGYDNEQFF. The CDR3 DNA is TGTGCCAGCAGTTTACGTAGGGTCGCCGGCTATGACAATGAGCAGTTCTTC.

In DNA form, the CDR3 reads TGTGCCAGCAGCTCCACTAGCGGGAGAACCGATGAGCAGTTCTTC. Translation gives CASSSTSGRTDEQFF. The rearrangement uses TRBV7-9 and TRBJ2-1; 11 nucleotides align to TRBD2. The CDR3 is 15 residues long. Trimming at V came to 4 bases and at J to 8 bases, leaving 7 bases not matched to a gene. Germline V lookup: CDR1 SEHNR, CDR2 FQNEAQ (reference sequence).

Here the CDR3 DNA reads TGTGCCAGCAGCGCCCGGACGGGCCAAGAGACCCAGTACTTC. Protein: CASSARTGQETQYF. This sequence joins TRBV9 and TRBJ2-5; no definite D call. With 3 bases removed from V and 1 base from J, the gap between germline ends came to 10 bases. Germline assignment: CDR1 SGDLS and CDR2 YYNGEE. The CDR3 is made up of 14 amino acids.

DNA for the CDR3: TGTGCCACCAGTGATTTGCTTCGGGGGCAAGGACAGGGGGCCCACTCTGGGGCCAACGTCCTGACTTTC. Amino acids: CATSDLLRGQGQGAHSGANVLTF. This chain uses TRBV24-1 with TRBJ2-6, with 11 nucleotides matching TRBD1. In germline, CDR1 is KGHDR, CDR2 SFDVKD. The CDR3 runs to 23 residues. The J segment lost 0 bases and the V segment lost 0 bases, leaving 15 bases of the junction unmatched.

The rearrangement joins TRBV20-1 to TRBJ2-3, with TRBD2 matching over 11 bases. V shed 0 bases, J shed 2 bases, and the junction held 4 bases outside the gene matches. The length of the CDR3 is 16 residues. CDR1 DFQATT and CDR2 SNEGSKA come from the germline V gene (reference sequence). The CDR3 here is CSARDALAGVTDTQYF. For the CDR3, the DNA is TGCAGTGCTAGAGACGCACTAGCGGGGGTCACAGATACGCAGTATTTT.

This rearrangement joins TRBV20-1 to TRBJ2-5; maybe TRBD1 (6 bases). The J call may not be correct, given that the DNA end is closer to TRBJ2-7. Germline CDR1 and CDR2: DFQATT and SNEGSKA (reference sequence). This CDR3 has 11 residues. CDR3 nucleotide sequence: TGCAGTGCTACCTACAGGGCCGAGCAGTACTTC. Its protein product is CSATYRAEQYF.

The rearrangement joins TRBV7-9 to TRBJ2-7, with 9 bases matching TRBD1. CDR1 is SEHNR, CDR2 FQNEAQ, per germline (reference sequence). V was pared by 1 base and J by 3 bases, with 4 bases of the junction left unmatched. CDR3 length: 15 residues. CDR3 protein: CASSLDTGGVYEQYF. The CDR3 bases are TGTGCCAGCAGCTTAGACACAGGGGGCGTCTACGAGCAGTACTTC.

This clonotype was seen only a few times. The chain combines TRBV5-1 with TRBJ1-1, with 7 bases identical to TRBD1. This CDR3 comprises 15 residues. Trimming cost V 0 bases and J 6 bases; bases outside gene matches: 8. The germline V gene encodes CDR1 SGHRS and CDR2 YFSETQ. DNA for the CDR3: TGCGCCAGCAGCTTGGTAAAGGGGGCCGGGGCTGAAGCTTTCTTT. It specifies CASSLVKGAGAEAFF.

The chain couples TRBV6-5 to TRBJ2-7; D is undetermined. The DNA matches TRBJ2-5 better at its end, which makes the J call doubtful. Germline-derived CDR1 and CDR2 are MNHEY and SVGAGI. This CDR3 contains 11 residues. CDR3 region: CASRRSETQYF. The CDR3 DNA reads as TGTGCCAGTCGTCGATCCGAGACCCAGTACTTC.